Shown below are 7 T cell receptor beta chains from a single sample sequenced in a study of T-cell reconstitution after alpha-beta-depleted transplantation in children. Preparation of the TCRbeta library was carried out with unique molecular identifiers. TCRdb re-called the PCR reads with MiXCR, one entry per CDR3 protein. The table records tens of thousands of distinct CDR3 sequences, just under 5% of them present only once. Specimen: PBMCs, mostly from graft donor cells, collected 180 days after TCRalphabeta/CD19-depleted stem cell transplant. Receptors originate from a boy younger than two who had a stem cell transplant for acute myeloid leukemia, so the T cells may come from the graft donor.

This clonotype was counted only a few times. One base away lies a much larger clone, so this may be a sequencing read error. The CDR3 coding sequence is TGTGCCTGCAGTTTAGCAGGGGCGGTTTCTCCCTATAATTCACCCCTCCACTTT. This sequence encodes CACSLAGAVSPYNSPLHF. V gene TRBV12-3 or TRBV12-4 combines with J gene TRBJ1-6; D is perhaps TRBD1 (6 bases). The CDR3 loop spans 18 amino acids.

This clonotype was seen many times. The chain employs TRBV12-3 or TRBV12-4 and TRBJ2-7; D possibly matches TRBD1 or TRBD2 (6 bases each). This CDR3 comprises 14 residues. The V end lost 6 bases, the J end lost 6 bases, and 18 bases lay between the germline ends. The CDR3 DNA reads as TGTGCCAGCAGACTAGCCGGGACACCCGCCGAGCAGTACTTC. It yields the protein CASRLAGTPAEQYF.

This clonotype was seen ten or more times. The rearrangement joins TRBV15 to TRBJ2-1; TRBD2 is a possible D gene (5 bases). The V end was cut by 5 bases, the J end by 6 bases, with 20 bases between. The CDR3 consists of 16 residues. Germline V gene lookup returns CDR1 LNHNV and CDR2 YYDKDF (reference sequence). CDR3 protein: CATSLFFLLGTNEQFF. In DNA, the CDR3 is TGTGCCACCAGCCTGTTCTTCCTACTAGGTACCAATGAGCAGTTCTTC.

In this sample, this clonotype turned up many times. The chain has TRBV20-1 and TRBJ2-3, with TRBD1 matching 7 bases. This CDR3 has 16 residues. With 1 base clipped from V and 1 base from J, the junction kept 8 bases outside the gene matches. Germline CDR1 DFQATT, CDR2 SNEGSKA (reference sequence). In DNA, the CDR3 is TGCAGTGCTAGAGTTTACAGGGGTGGGGGCACAGATACGCAGTATTTT. Its translation: CSARVYRGGGTDTQYF.

This clonotype was detected ten times or more. The chain is built from TRBV12-3 or TRBV12-4 and TRBJ2-2; D not certain. The germline V and J ends were trimmed by 7 bases and 3 bases, with 18 bases remaining between them. The CDR3 is 16 residues long. CDR3 amino acids: CASISEEILYTGELFF. CDR3 bases: TGTGCCAGCATATCAGAGGAGATTCTTTACACCGGGGAGCTGTTTTTT.

This clonotype came up many times. The CDR3 sequence: CASSLPGTPGDTQYF. The CDR3 DNA reads TGCGCCAGCAGCTTGCCCGGGACTCCGGGGGATACGCAGTATTTT. V and J are TRBV5-1 and TRBJ2-3; D is possibly TRBD2 (6 bases). The CDR3 has 15 residues. CDR1 is SGHRS and CDR2 is YFSETQ in the germline V gene. The V and J ends lost 1 base and 6 bases respectively, with 15 bases between them.

This clonotype was recorded at least ten times. This rearrangement joins TRBV20-1 to TRBJ1-4, with unresolved D. The CDR3 is 13 residues long. CDR1 is DFQATT, CDR2 SNEGSKA, per germline (reference sequence). V gave up 1 base and J gave up 8 bases, with 11 bases separating them. The CDR3 nucleotides read TGCAGTGCTAGAGGAGGAGGAGAAGAAAAACTGTTTTTT. Amino acids: CSARGGGEEKLFF.